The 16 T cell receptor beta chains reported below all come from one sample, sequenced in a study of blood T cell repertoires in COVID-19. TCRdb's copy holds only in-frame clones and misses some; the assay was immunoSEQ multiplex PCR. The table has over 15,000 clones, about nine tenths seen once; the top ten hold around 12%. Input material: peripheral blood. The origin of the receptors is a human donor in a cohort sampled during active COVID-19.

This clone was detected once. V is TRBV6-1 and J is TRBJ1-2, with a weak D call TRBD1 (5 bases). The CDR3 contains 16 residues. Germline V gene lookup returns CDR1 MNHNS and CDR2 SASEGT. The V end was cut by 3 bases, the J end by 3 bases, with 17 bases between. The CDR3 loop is CASSEFFLGGDYGYTF. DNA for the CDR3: TGTGCCAGCAGTGAGTTTTTTTTGGGGGGAGACTATGGCTACACCTTC.

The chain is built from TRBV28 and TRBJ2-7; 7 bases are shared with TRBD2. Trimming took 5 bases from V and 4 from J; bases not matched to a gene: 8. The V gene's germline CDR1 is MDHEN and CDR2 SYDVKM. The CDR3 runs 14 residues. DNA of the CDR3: TGTGCCAGCAGTCGGACTAGTGGATCGTACGAGCAGTACTTC. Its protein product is CASSRTSGSYEQYF. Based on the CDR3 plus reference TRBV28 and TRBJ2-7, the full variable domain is DVKVTQSSRYLVKRTGEKVFLECVQDMDHENMFWYRQDPGLGLRLIYFSYDVKMKEKGDIPEGYSVSREKKERFSLILESASTNQTSMYLCASSRTSGSYEQYFGPGTRLTVT.

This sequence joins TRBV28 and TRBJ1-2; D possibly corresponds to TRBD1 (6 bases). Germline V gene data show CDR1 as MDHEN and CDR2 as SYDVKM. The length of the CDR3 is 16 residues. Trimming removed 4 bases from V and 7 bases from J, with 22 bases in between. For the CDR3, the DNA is TGTGCCAGCAGTTATCGAAGGGGGGGCGGCCTCTCTGGCTACACCTTC. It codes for CASSYRRGGGLSGYTF.

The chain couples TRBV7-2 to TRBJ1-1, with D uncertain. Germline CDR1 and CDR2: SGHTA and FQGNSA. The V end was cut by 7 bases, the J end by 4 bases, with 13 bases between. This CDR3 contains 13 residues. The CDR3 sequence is CASTLQVSTEAFF. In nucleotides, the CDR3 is TGTGCCAGCACGTTGCAGGTCAGCACTGAAGCTTTCTTT.

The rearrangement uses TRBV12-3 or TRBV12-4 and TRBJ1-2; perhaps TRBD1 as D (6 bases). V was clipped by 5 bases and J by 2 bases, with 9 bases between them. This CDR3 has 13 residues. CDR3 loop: CASSPDRNYGYTF. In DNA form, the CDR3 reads TGTGCCAGCAGTCCCGACAGGAACTATGGCTACACCTTC.

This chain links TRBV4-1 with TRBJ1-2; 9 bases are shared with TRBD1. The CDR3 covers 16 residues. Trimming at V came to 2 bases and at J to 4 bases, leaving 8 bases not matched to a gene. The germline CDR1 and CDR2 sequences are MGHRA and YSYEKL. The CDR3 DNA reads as TGCGCCAGCAGCCAAAGCCCGGGACAGGGAATCTATGGCTACACCTTC. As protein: CASSQSPGQGIYGYTF.

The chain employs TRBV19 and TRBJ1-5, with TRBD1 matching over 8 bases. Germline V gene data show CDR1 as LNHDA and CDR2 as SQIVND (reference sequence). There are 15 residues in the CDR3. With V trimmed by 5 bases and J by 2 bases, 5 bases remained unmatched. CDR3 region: CASSLGQGGNQPQHF. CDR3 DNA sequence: TGTGCCAGTAGTCTCGGACAGGGAGGCAATCAGCCCCAGCATTTT.

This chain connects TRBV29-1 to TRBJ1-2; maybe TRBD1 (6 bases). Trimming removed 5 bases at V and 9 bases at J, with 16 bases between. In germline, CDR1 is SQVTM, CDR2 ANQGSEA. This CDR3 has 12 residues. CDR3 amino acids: CSVTTAQGRYTF. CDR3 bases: TGCAGCGTTACCACCGCACAGGGACGCTACACCTTC. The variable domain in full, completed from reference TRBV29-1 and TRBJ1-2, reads SAVISQKPSRDICQRGTSLTIQCQVDSQVTMMFWYRQQPGQSLTLIATANQGSEATYESGFVIDKFPISRPNLTFSTLTVSNMSPEDSSIYLCSVTTAQGRYTFGSGTRLTVV.

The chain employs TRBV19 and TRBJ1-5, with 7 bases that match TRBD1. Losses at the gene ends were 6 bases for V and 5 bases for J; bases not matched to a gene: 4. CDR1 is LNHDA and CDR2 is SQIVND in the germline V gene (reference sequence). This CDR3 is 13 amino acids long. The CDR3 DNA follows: TGTGCCAGTAGACGGGACAGAGATCAGCCCCAGCATTTT. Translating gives CASRRDRDQPQHF.

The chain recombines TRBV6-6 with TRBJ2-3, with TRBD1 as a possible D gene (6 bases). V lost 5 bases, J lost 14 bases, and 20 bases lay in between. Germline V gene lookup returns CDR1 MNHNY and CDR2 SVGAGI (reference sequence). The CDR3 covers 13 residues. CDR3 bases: TGTGCCAGCAGTCCAGCTTCGGGACACTCAACGTATTTT. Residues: CASSPASGHSTYF.

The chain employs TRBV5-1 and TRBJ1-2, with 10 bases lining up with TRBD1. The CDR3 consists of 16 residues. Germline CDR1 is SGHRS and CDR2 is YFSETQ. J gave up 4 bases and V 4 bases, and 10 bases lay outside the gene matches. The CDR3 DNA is TGCGCCAGCAGCCCGATTGACAGGGGGCATGGCTATGGCTACACCTTC. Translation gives CASSPIDRGHGYGYTF. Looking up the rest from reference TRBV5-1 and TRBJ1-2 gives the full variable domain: KAGVTQTPRYLIKTRGQQVTLSCSPISGHRSVSWYQQTPGQGLQFLFEYFSETQRNKGNFPGRFSGRQFSNSRSEMNVSTLELGDSALYLCASSPIDRGHGYGYTFGSGTRLTVV.

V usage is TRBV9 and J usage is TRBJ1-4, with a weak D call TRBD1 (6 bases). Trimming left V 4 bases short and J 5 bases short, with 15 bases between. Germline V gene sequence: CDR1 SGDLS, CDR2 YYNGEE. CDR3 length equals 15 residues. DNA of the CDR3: TGTGCCAGCAGCCCCTCGGCAGGGGCCAATGAAAAACTGTTTTTT. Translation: CASSPSAGANEKLFF.

CDR3 coding DNA: TGTGCCAGTAGTCTTCCGGATTCACCCCTCCACTTT. Its translation is CASSLPDSPLHF. V usage is TRBV19 and J usage is TRBJ1-6; D uncertain. CDR1 LNHDA and CDR2 SQIVND come from the germline V gene (reference sequence). CDR3 length equals 12 residues. The V and J ends lost 5 bases and 8 bases respectively, with 7 bases between them.

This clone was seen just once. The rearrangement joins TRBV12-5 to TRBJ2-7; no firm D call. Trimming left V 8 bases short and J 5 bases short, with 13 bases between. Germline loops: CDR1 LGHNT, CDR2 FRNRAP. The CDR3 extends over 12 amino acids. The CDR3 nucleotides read TGTGCTAGTACGGTTTCGAATAACGAGCAGTACTTC. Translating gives CASTVSNNEQYF.

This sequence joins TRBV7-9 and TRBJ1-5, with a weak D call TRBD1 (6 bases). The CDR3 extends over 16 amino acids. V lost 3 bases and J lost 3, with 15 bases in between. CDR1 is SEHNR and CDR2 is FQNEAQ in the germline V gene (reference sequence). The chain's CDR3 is CASSLGFGQLNQPQHF. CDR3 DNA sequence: TGTGCCAGCAGCTTGGGGTTCGGACAGCTCAATCAGCCCCAGCATTTT.

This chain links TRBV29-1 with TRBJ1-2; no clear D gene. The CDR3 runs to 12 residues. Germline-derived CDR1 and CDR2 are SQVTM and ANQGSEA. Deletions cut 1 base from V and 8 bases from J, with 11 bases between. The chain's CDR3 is CSVEGSSEGYTF. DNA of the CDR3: TGCAGCGTTGAAGGGTCCAGTGAAGGCTACACCTTC. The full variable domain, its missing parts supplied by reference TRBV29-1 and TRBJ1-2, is SAVISQKPSRDICQRGTSLTIQCQVDSQVTMMFWYRQQPGQSLTLIATANQGSEATYESGFVIDKFPISRPNLTFSTLTVSNMSPEDSSIYLCSVEGSSEGYTFGSGTRLTVV.